This T cell receptor (beta chain) was documented in a study of regulatory T cells in long-lasting Graves disease (TCRdb year 2021). As for the study more broadly: In the newly diagnosed Graves' disease group, patients had been taking antithyroid drugs for less than 3 months. A total of approximately 35 samples underwent TCR sequencing: about 13 from persistent and roughly 20 from newly diagnosed Graves' disease patients. The study took place in China and was registered as a clinical trial. Peripheral blood TCR sequencing and RNA sequencing compared persistent Graves' disease patients with newly diagnosed Graves' disease patients. General findings and caveats noted by the study authors: Only peripheral blood was studied, because thyroid tissue, the primary lesion, was inaccessible. The small sample size was acknowledged by the authors as a limitation that may reduce accuracy. Lower TCR Shannon entropy and fewer highly expanded clones were observed in persistent Graves' disease patients than in newly diagnosed patients, which suggested clonal expansion. Sequencing and analysis were limited to the TCR beta chain. TRBV28, TRBJ1-2 and TRBJ2-5 were preferentially used in persistent disease, while TRBV20-1 and TRBJ2-1 were favored in newly diagnosed disease. Persistent patients shared more public clonotypes among themselves (around 2,500) than newly diagnosed patients did (roughly 920).

The CDR3 goes from the cysteine to the phenylalanine over 15 residues. The read is trimmed to its CDR3 DNA, 45 bases read in frame from base 1. CDR1 and CDR2 (MNHEY, SVGEGT) derive from the germline V gene. V and J are trimmed by 8 bases and 3 bases, and the gene matches miss 12 bases of the junction. As to this clonotype: The specificity of this receptor is unknown. No much larger clone is present one base from it, and per-base qualities are unavailable.

What the time point label conveys for this sample: newly diagnosed GD, antithyroid drugs for less than 3 months. For both TCR sequencing and RNA sequencing, RNA was extracted from PBMCs in TRIzol. The diagnosis of Graves' disease followed American Thyroid Association guidelines. Recruitment of patients was carried out at an endocrinology department in Xi'an, China. Each patient gave roughly 10 milliliters of peripheral blood, collected in an EDTA anticoagulant tube. Ficoll Paque Plus density gradient separation was used to isolate PBMCs, and no further T cell sorting was performed. An Agilent 2100 Bioanalyzer and agarose gel were used to check RNA quality, while a NanoDrop 2000 measured RNA concentration. The receptor library was made with multiplex PCR. Sequenced on an Illumina HiSeq 4000. iRepertoire HTBI primers and Arm-PCR amplification of CDR3 regions were used to construct TCR beta libraries. PCR products were gel purified before sequencing. The published analysis was carried out like this. Across samples, 60 to 80 TRBV and 13 to 15 TRBJ segments were identified and used for gene usage analysis of CDR3 amino acid clonotypes. COPE and FqMerger were used to merge the filtered high-quality paired reads into contigs. BLAST was used to align contigs to IMGT TRBV, TRBD and TRBJ reference genes, and CDR3 was defined according to IMGT. Clonotypes above 0.1% frequency were classified as highly expanded clones. Repertoire diversity was measured by Shannon entropy, and V-J evenness by the Gini coefficient. A clonotype found in more than one individual was treated as public. TCRdb reanalyzed the raw reads on its own, using fastp at Q25 for trimming and MiXCR for clone calling, and kept in-frame beta chains. Each record represents a unique CDR3 protein, reported with the most common genes and DNA among its rows. The V and J calls were determined by TCRdb, not by the authors. In all, the sample holds approximately 470,000 distinct CDR3 sequences, and 16% of those were seen once. The top ten clones comprise 12% of the sample.

These data also featured in a second study, about T cells in Graves' hyperthyroidism and ophthalmopathy. The second paper further reports: Stable Graves' hyperthyroidism was defined as the absence of progression to ophthalmopathy over 18 months of follow-up. The hyperthyroidism patients were between 18 and 65 years old and newly diagnosed, with a disease duration of less than 2 months. Exclusion was applied to patients with uncontrolled infections, other autoimmune diseases, pregnancy or lactation. Diagnoses were established on the basis of clinical symptoms, serum thyroxine and TRAb, thyroid ultrasound, and orbital computed tomography. A first-round RT-PCR of the TCR CDR3 used the HTBI primer set with the Qiagen OneStep RT-PCR kit. Blood samples also contained most of the expanded thyroid clonotypes (frequency above 0.001), which suggests that blood repertoires may reflect thyroid immune responses. A model built on a 13 V-J signature distinguished ophthalmopathy from stable hyperthyroidism, reaching 87.88% sensitivity and approximately 81% specificity in cross-validation and 80%/75% in testing. In validation, progression to ophthalmopathy was predicted by the model with roughly 69% sensitivity and around 76% specificity, a median of around 6.5 months before onset. TCR V-J signatures able to tell the groups apart were searched for in a discovery cohort of 90 to 100 patients, of whom more than 40 had Graves' ophthalmopathy and about 60 had stable Graves' hyperthyroidism. An independent validation cohort of 18 to 20 hyperthyroidism patients and over 15 patients who later progressed to ophthalmopathy tested prospective prediction of ophthalmopathy. The 75 to 100 discovery patients were randomly split 7:3 into training and test sets. Thyroid tissue and blood T-cell repertoires from about six Graves' hyperthyroidism patients were also compared in the study. After blood sampling, hyperthyroidism patients were treated with methimazole at a starting dose of 30 mg daily, and ophthalmopathy patients were treated with high-dose intravenous methylprednisolone. A second multiplex PCR round built the libraries, followed by size selection and purification. Paired-end sequencing of the libraries was performed with 100 bp reads on an Illumina HiSeq2000. Raw data were processed with SOAPnuke, discarding reads with adapters, uncalled bases, mean Phred below 15, or no exact constant-primer or identifier match. COPE v1.2.5 was used to merge the high-quality paired reads, and each unique nucleotide sequence was defined as a clonotype. Clonotypes were aligned to IMGT TRBV, TRBD and TRBJ reference segments using MiTCR v1.1. The analysis was restricted to V-J combinations with a frequency above 0.0001, which together covered 99.2% of the repertoires. A TCS score was defined as the ratio between F50 (clonal expansion) and ExV (chaos), using BLOSUM62-based TCRdist between CDR3 peptides within each V-J. Welch's t-statistics and random forest reduced just over 500 V-J features to roughly 13, which were used in a naive Bayes classifier (R e1071). No statistical method was used to set the sample size in advance, and investigators knew the group allocation. The paper reports TCR Vbeta CDR3 sequencing of approximately 140 peripheral blood samples: 40 or so ophthalmopathy, roughly 80 hyperthyroidism and around 17 progressor patients.

This TCR was sampled from a middle-aged man with Graves disease. Donor details come from another sample of the same person, matched by shared clones. Rearrangement joined TRBV6-2 or TRBV6-3 to TRBJ2-7; 8 junctional bases match TRBD1. The sample consisted of peripheral blood mononuclear cells (PBMCs), taken at new diagnosis, from a patient treated with antithyroid drugs. The CDR3 reads as follows: CASGRPRGQGYEQYF. The DNA sequence is given as TGTGCCAGCGGTCGACCTCGCGGACAGGGCTACGAGCAGTACTTC.